Below are 8 T cell receptor beta chains sequenced from a single sample in a study of cytomegalovirus exposure and HLA in healthy donors (TCRdb year 2017). Libraries were made using the immunoSEQ multiplex PCR assay. For the multiplex PCR, a mixture combining 60 forward primers for TCR Vbeta segments and 13 reverse primers for TCR Jbeta segments was used. TCRdb's version of the immuneACCESS table is confined to in-frame rearrangements and falls short of the full clone set. An unresolved V gene accounts for under half of the shortfall where checked; the remainder is of unknown origin. This sample lists tens of thousands of clones; nearly 80% were detected once. Of the sample, less than 3.5% is held by the ten largest clones. Sequencing was done on a sample of PBMCs. The receptors derive from a woman in her 40s in good health and CMV-seronegative.

This clone was picked up a small number of times. The chain links TRBV29-1 to TRBJ1-4; 9 positions match TRBD1. V shed 6 bases and J 1 base; nucleotides not matched to a gene: 3. CDR3 size: 14 residues. Germline V gene lookup returns CDR1 SQVTM and CDR2 ANQGSEA. The CDR3, as DNA: TGCAGCGTCGGGACAGGGTTAACTAATGAAAAACTGTTTTTT. This sequence encodes CSVGTGLTNEKLFF.

The chain is built from TRBV19 and TRBJ2-1, with D hard to call. Trimming took off 3 bases at V and 2 bases at J, with 14 bases between the two ends. The CDR3 loop spans 16 amino acids. Germline V gives CDR1 LNHDA, CDR2 SQIVND (reference sequence). CDR3 sequence reads: CASSMRHSAAYNEQFF. CDR3 in DNA: TGTGCCAGTAGTATGAGACACTCAGCTGCCTACAATGAGCAGTTCTTC.

This clone was detected only once. The V gene is TRBV6-1, the J gene TRBJ2-3, with 7 bases matching TRBD2. CDR1 is MNHNS, CDR2 SASEGT, per germline. The CDR3 is made up of 14 amino acids. Trimming took 4 bases from V and 5 from J; bases not matched to a gene: 6. In DNA, the CDR3 is TGTGCCAGCAGTGTGAGTGGGGGGGAAGATACGCAGTATTTT. This encodes CASSVSGGEDTQYF.

The V and J genes are TRBV5-1 and TRBJ2-5; tentative D call: TRBD1 (6 bases). V lost 6 bases, J lost 1 base, and 19 bases lay in between. The CDR3 runs 16 residues. The V gene's germline CDR1 is SGHRS and CDR2 YFSETQ. CDR3 region: CASTQGWGRVQETQYF. The CDR3 coding sequence is TGCGCCAGCACCCAGGGGTGGGGCAGGGTCCAAGAGACCCAGTACTTC.

This clone was detected once. The chain employs TRBV7-3 and TRBJ2-5; tentative D call: TRBD1 (6 bases). Germline CDR1 SGHTA, CDR2 FQGTGA. V lost 3 bases to trimming and J lost 1 base, with 9 bases between them. The CDR3 is made up of 14 amino acids. CDR3 protein: CASSFGTIQETQYF. The CDR3 DNA sequence: TGTGCCAGCAGCTTTGGGACAATCCAAGAGACCCAGTACTTC.

V gene TRBV2 combines with J gene TRBJ2-7; D unresolved. The CDR3 is made up of 12 amino acids. Germline assignment: CDR1 SNHLY and CDR2 FYNNEI. Trimming took off 6 bases at V and 0 bases at J, with 6 bases between the two ends. The CDR3 spells CASRSFSYEQYF. DNA for the CDR3: TGTGCCAGCAGGTCCTTCTCCTACGAGCAGTACTTC.

This chain connects TRBV28 to TRBJ2-5; 8 bases agree with TRBD1. The CDR3 spans 15 residues. Germline-derived CDR1 and CDR2 are MDHEN and SYDVKM. The V gene end was trimmed by 5 bases and the J gene end by 3 bases; junction bases not matched to a gene: 8. The CDR3 is CASSTDRGSEETQYF. The DNA for the CDR3 is TGTGCCAGCAGTACAGACAGGGGATCGGAAGAGACCCAGTACTTC.

The chain is built from TRBV4-1 and TRBJ2-7; TRBD1 aligns across 7 bases. The germline gives CDR1 MGHRA, CDR2 YSYEKL. V was pared by 5 bases and J by 2 bases, with 3 bases of the junction left unmatched. The CDR3 is 13 amino acids. In DNA form, the CDR3 reads TGCGCCAGCAGCTACGGACAGGCCTACGAGCAGTACTTC. It is translated as CASSYGQAYEQYF.